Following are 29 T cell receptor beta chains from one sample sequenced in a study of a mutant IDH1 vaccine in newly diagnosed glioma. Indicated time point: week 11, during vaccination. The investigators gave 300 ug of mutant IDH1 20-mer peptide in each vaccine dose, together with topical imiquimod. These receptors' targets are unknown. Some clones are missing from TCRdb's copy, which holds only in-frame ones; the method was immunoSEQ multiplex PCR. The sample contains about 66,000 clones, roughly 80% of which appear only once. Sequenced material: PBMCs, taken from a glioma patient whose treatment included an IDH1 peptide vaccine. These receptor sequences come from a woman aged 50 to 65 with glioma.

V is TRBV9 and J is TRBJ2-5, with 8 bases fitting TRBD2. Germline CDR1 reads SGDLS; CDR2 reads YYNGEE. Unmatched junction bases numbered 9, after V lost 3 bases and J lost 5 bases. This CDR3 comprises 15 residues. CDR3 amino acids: CASSGGTRESETQYF. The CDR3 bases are TGTGCCAGCAGCGGGGGGACTAGAGAATCGGAGACCCAGTACTTC. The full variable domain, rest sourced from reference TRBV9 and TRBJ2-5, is DSGVTQTPKHLITATGQRVTLRCSPRSGDLSVYWYQQSLDQGLQFLIQYYNGEERAKGNILERFSAQQFPDLHSELNLSSLELGDSALYFCASSGGTRESETQYFGPGTRLLVL.

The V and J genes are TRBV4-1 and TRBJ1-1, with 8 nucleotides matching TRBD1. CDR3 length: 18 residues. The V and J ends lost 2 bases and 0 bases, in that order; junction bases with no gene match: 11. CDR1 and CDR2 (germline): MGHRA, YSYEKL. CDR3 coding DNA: TGCGCCAGCAGCCAAACAACAGGGGGAACAGGCATGAACACTGAAGCTTTCTTT. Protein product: CASSQTTGGTGMNTEAFF.

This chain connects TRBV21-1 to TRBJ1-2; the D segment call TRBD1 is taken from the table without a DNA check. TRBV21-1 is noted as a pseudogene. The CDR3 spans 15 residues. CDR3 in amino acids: CASSKRTGERCGYTF. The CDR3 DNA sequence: TGTGCCAGCAGCAAACGGACAGGGGAAAGGTGTGGCTACACCTTC.

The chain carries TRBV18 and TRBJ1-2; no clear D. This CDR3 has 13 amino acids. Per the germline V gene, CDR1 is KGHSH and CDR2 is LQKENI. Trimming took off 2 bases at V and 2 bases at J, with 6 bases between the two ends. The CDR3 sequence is CASSPNQNYGYTF. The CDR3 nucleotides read TGTGCCAGCTCACCAAACCAGAACTATGGCTACACCTTC.

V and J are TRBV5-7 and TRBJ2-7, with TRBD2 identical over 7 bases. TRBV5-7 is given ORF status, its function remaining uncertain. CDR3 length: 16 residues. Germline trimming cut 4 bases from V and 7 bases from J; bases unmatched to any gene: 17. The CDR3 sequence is CASSKNGWLAEGEQYF. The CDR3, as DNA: TGTGCCAGCAGCAAAAACGGTTGGCTAGCGGAGGGAGAGCAGTACTTC.

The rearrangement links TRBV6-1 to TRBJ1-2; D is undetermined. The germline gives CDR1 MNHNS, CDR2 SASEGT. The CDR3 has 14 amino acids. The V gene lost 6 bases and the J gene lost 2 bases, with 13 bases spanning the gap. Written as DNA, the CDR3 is TGTGCCAGCAGATTCGCGGACCAGAACTATGGCTACACCTTC. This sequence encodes CASRFADQNYGYTF.

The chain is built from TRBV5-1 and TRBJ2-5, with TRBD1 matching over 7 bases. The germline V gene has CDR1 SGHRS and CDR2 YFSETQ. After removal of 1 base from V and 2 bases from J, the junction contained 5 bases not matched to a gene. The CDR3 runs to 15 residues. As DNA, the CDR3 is TGCGCCAGCAGCTTGAACAGGGGAACTCAAGAGACCCAGTACTTC. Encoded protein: CASSLNRGTQETQYF.

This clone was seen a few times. CDR3 sequence: CASSIDLSLAGYTF. CDR3 DNA sequence: TGTGCCAGTAGTATAGATCTGTCCCTTGCGGGCTACACCTTC. The rearrangement links TRBV19 to TRBJ1-2; D call uncertain. From germline, CDR1 is LNHDA and CDR2 SQIVND (reference sequence). Trimming stripped 0 bases from V and 8 bases from J, with 13 bases between. This CDR3 spans 14 amino acids.

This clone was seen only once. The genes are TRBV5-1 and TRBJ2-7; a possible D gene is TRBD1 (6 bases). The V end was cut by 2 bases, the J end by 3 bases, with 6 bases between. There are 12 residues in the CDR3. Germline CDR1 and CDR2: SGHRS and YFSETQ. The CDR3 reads CASSLQGYEQYF. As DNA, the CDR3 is TGCGCCAGCAGCTTACAGGGCTACGAGCAGTACTTC.

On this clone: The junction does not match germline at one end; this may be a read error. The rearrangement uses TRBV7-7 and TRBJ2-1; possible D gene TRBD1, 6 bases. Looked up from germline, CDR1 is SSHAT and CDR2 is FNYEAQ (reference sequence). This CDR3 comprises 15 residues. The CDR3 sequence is CASSSRFQGMNEQFF. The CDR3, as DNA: TGTGCTAGCAGCTCCCGTTTCCAGGGGATGAATGAGCAGTTCTTC.

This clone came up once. CDR3 loop: CASSLRGGNEQFF. CDR3 nucleotide sequence: TGTGCCAGCAGCCTACGGGGGGGCAATGAGCAGTTCTTC. V is TRBV5-6 and J is TRBJ2-1, with 8 bases matching TRBD2. The V gene's germline CDR1 is SGHDT and CDR2 YYEEEE. The CDR3 contains 13 residues. Losses at the gene ends were 4 bases for V and 6 bases for J; bases not matched to a gene: 3.

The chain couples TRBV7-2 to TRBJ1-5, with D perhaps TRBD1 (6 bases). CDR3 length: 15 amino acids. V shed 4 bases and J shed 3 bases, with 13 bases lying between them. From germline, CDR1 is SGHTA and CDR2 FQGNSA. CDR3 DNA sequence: TGTGCCAGCAGCTCGGGAGGGGGGTACAATCAGCCCCAGCATTTT. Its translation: CASSSGGGYNQPQHF.

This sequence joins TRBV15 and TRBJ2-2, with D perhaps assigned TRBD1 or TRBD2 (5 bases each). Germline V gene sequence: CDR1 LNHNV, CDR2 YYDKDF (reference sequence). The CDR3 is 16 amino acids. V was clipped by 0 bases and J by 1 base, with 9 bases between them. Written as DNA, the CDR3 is TGTGCCACCAGCAGAGATAGGGACGGGAACACCGGGGAGCTGTTTTTT. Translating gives CATSRDRDGNTGELFF.

The CDR3 DNA follows: TGCGCCAGCAGCCTAGGGGGTACTGGGGCCAACGTCCTGACTTTC. Translating gives CASSLGGTGANVLTF. The V call is TRBV5-1, the J call TRBJ2-6, with D tentatively TRBD1 (6 bases). CDR3 length: 15 residues. Between the trimmed V and J ends, which lost 4 bases and 2 bases, there was a span of 10 bases. Germline V lookup: CDR1 SGHRS, CDR2 YFSETQ.

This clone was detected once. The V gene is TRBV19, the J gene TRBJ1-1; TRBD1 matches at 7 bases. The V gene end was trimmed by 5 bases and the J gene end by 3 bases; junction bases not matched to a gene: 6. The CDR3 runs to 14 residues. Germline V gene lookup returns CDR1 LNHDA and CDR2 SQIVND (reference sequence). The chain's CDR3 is CASSADRVYTEAFF. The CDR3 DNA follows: TGTGCCAGTAGTGCCGACAGGGTGTACACTGAAGCTTTCTTT.

Here the CDR3 reads CASSPRPGRINEKLFF. CDR3 bases: TGTGCCAGCAGCCCCCGACCGGGACGGATAAATGAAAAACTGTTTTTT. This chain connects TRBV4-2 to TRBJ1-4; D might be TRBD1 (5 bases). Germline CDR1 is LGHNA and CDR2 is YNFKEQ. V lost 4 bases and J 5 bases, leaving 17 bases between the germline ends. The CDR3 length is 16 residues.

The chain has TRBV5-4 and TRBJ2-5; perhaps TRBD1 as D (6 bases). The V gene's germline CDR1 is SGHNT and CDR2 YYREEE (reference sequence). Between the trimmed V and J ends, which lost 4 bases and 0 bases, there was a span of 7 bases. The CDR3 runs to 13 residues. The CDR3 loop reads CASSRTDQETQYF. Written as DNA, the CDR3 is TGTGCCAGCAGCCGGACAGACCAAGAGACCCAGTACTTC. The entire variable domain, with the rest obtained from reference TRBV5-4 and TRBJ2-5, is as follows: ETGVTQSPTHLIKTRGQQVTLRCSSQSGHNTVSWYQQALGQGPQFIFQYYREEENGRGNFPPRFSGLQFPNYSSELNVNALELDDSALYLCASSRTDQETQYFGPGTRLLVL.

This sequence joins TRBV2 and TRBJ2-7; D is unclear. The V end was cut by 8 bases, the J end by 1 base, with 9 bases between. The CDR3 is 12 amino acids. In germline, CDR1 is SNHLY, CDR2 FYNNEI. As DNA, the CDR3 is TGTGCCAGCGGTCCAGTTTCCTACGAGCAGTACTTC. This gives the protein CASGPVSYEQYF. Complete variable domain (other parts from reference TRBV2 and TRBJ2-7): EPEVTQTPSHQVTQMGQEVILRCVPISNHLYFYWYRQILGQKVEFLVSFYNNEISEKSEIFDDQFSVERPDGSNFTLKIRSTKLEDSAMYFCASGPVSYEQYFGPGTRLTVT.

CDR3 nucleotide sequence: TGTGCCAGCAGCTTGGGGGCGGGAACCGGGGAGCTGTTTTTT. This encodes CASSLGAGTGELFF. The chain is built from TRBV5-4 and TRBJ2-2; tentatively, D is TRBD2 (6 bases). The germline V gene encodes CDR1 SGHNT and CDR2 YYREEE (reference sequence). The germline V and J ends were trimmed by 0 bases and 5 bases, with 8 bases remaining between them. The CDR3 length is 14 residues.

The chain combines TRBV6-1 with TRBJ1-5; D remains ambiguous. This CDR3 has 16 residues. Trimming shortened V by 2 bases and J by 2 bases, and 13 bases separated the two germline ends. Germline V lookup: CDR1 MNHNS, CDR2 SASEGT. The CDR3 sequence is CASSEFSTGGNQPQHF. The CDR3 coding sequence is TGTGCCAGCAGTGAATTCTCGACGGGAGGCAATCAGCCCCAGCATTTT.

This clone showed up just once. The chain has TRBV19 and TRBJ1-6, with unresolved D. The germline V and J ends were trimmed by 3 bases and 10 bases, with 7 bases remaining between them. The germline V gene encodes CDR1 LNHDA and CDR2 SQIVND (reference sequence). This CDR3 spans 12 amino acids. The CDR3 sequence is CASSMRGSPLHF. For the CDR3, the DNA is TGTGCCAGTAGTATGAGAGGATCACCCCTCCACTTT.

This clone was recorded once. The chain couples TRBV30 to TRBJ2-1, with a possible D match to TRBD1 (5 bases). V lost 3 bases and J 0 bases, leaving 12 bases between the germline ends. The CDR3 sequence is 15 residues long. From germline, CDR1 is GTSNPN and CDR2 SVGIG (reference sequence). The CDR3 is CAWRLGASSYNEQFF. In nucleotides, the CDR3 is TGTGCCTGGAGGTTAGGGGCGAGCTCCTACAATGAGCAGTTCTTC. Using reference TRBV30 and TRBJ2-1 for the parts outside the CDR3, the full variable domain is SQTIHQWPATLVQPVGSPLSLECTVEGTSNPNLYWYRQAAGRGLQLLFYSVGIGQISSEVPQNLSASRPQDRQFILSSKKLLLSDSGFYLCAWRLGASSYNEQFFGPGTRLTVL.

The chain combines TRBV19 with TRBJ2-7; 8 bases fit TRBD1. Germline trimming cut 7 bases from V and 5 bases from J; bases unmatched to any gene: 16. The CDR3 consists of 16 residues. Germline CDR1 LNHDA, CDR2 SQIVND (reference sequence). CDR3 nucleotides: TGTGCCAGTAAAAGGACCGGGACAGGAACGATCGACGAGCAGTACTTC. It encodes CASKRTGTGTIDEQYF.

In DNA, the CDR3 is TGCGCCAGCAGCCCGGGACAGGGTCCTGAAAAACTGTTTTTT. It translates to CASSPGQGPEKLFF. V gene TRBV4-1 combines with J gene TRBJ1-4, with 9 nucleotides matching TRBD1. The V gene end was trimmed by 4 bases and the J gene end by 7 bases; junction bases not matched to a gene: 4. The CDR3 runs to 14 residues. Germline V gene sequence: CDR1 MGHRA, CDR2 YSYEKL.

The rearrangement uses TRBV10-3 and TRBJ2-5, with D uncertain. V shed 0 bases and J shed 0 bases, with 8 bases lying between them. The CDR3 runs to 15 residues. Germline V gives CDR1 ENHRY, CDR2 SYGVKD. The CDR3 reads CAISESGADQETQYF. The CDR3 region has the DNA TGTGCCATCAGTGAGTCGGGTGCAGACCAAGAGACCCAGTACTTC.

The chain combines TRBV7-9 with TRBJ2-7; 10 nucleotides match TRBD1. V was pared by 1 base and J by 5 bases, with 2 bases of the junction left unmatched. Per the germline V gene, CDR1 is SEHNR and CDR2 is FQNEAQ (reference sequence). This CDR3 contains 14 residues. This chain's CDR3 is CASSLGTGGNEQYF. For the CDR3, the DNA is TGTGCCAGCAGCTTAGGGACAGGGGGGAACGAGCAGTACTTC.

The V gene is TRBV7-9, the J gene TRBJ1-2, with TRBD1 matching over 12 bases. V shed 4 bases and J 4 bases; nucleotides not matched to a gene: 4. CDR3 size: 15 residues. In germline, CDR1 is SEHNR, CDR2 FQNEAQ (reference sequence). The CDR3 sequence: CASSSTGQGAYGYTF. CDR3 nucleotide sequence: TGTGCCAGCAGCTCCACGGGACAGGGGGCCTATGGCTACACCTTC.

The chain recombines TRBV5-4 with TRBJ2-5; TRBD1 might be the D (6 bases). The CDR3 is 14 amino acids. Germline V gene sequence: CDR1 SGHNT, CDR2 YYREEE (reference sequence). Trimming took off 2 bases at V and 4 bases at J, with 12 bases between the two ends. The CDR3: CASSFRGEIETQYF. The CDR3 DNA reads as TGTGCCAGCAGCTTCAGGGGAGAAATAGAGACCCAGTACTTC.

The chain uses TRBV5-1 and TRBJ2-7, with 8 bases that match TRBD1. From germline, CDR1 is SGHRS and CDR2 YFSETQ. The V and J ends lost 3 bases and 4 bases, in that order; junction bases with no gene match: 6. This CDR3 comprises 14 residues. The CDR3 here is CASSSSGGGYEQYF. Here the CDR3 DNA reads TGCGCCAGCAGCTCCTCAGGGGGCGGGTACGAGCAGTACTTC. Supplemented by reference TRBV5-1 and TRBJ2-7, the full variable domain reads KAGVTQTPRYLIKTRGQQVTLSCSPISGHRSVSWYQQTPGQGLQFLFEYFSETQRNKGNFPGRFSGRQFSNSRSEMNVSTLELGDSALYLCASSSSGGGYEQYFGPGTRLTVT.